A selection of T cell receptor beta chains follows, all from one sample in a study of cytomegalovirus exposure and HLA in healthy donors. Profiling relied on immunoSEQ multiplex PCR, and the TCRdb table lists in-frame clones only, not all of them. This sample has about 86,000 clones, with 60% to 80% found just once. Sequencing was done on a sample of PBMCs. The receptor set was obtained from a man aged 55 to 70 in good health and CMV-seronegative. CDR3s include the opening cysteine and the closing phenylalanine or tryptophan. Fields, in order: V gene, clone size, CDR3 protein. Clone size is shown for a subset of rows, as once, few, many or a class of expanded clone.

TRBV2 . CASLKLAGGDDEQFF
TRBV7-9 . CASNTVLSGRSTGELFF
TRBV5-6 once CASSLVTSGSETQYF
TRBV2 . CASSEARRVSNQPQHF
TRBV5-1 . CASSLEQGREQYF
TRBV5-6 . CASSSSGGGFEQYF
TRBV11-3 . CASSRGTGDVLFF
TRBV6-1 . CASTVGQGAFYEQYF
TRBV5-1 . CASRTGTSRFTDTQYF
TRBV2 once CASSENSWYLSYNEQFF
TRBV6-6 . CASSSSSAPSTDTQYF
TRBV12-5 . CASGLVEGPLNTEAFF
TRBV14 . CASSQTGGETQYF
TRBV7-9 . CASTILAGGLEQYF
TRBV5-1 . CASSLDGASGNTIYF
TRBV6-1 . CASSETTSGMTKNIQYF
TRBV5-6 few CASSLGSRTNYGYTF
TRBV21-1 . CASSKGPRRVTYQETQYF
TRBV5-6 . CASSLPGQRAEQYF
TRBV7-9 . CASSLGTSGGNEQYF
TRBV5-1 . CASTLGGGLENTEAFF
TRBV10-1 . CASSEDRGLNEQFF
TRBV5-1 . CASSLAGRITSTDTQYF
TRBV7-7 . CASSLDRGSGNTIYF
TRBV14 . CASSSLRNTEAFF
TRBV6-5 . CASRTRGNTEAFF
TRBV6-1 . CASSDTPGTRSYNEQFF
TRBV7-2 . CASSLLPRATEAFF
TRBV28 . CASSRLVEAGEQYF
TRBV5-6 few CASSSFMRTDQPQHF
TRBV7-9 . CASSFSGDSYGYTF
TRBV7-2 . CASSSSQGQEAQYF
TRBV7-2 . CASSLLVAGNEKLFF
TRBV5-1 . CASSLAYSGNTIYF
TRBV9 . CASSAGGSVEQFF
TRBV4-1 . CASSPRRTDTQYF
TRBV11-2 . CASSLAGLAGYGYTF
TRBV7-8 . CASSPWTSGYQETQYF
TRBV2 . CASRAMNTGELFF
TRBV11-2 . CASSSLIANEQFF